The entry that follows covers one T cell receptor (beta chain) sequence. Sequenced by immunoSEQ multiplex PCR; TCRdb stores in-frame clones only, minus some. The sample lists about 57,000 clones, more than 60% occurring once. The sort gate was single viable CD3+CD4+CD8-CD45RO+ cells for memory CD4+ T cells. The data derive from a study of memory CD4+ T cells and cytomegalovirus serostatus. The CDR3 has 14 residues. Germline values: CDR1 LNHDA, CDR2 SQIVND (reference sequence). Trimming took 6 bases from V and 0 from J, leaving 9 bases between them. This TCR was recovered from an adult in good health and CMV-seronegative. The material sequenced was memory CD4+ T cells from blood. The chain combines TRBV19 with TRBJ1-3, with unresolved D. The CDR3 coding sequence is TGTGCCAGTAGGAAGCAGCACTCTGGAAACACCATATATTTT. It encodes CASRKQHSGNTIYF.